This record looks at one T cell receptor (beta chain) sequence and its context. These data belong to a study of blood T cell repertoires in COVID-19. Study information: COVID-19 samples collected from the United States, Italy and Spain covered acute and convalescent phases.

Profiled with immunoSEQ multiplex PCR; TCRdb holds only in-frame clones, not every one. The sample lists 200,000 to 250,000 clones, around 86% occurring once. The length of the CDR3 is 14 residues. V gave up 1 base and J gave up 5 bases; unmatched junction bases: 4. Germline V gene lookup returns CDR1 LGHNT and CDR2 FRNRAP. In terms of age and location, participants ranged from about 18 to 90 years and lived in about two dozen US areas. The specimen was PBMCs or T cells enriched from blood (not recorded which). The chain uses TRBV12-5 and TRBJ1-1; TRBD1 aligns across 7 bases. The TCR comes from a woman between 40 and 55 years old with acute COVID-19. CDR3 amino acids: CASGLEGARTEAFF. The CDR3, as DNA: TGTGCTAGTGGTTTGGAGGGGGCACGGACTGAAGCTTTCTTT.